The T cell receptor beta chain under discussion was sequenced for a study of T cells in Graves' hyperthyroidism and ophthalmopathy. Study in general: At initial diagnosis, before any treatment had begun, peripheral blood was obtained. Study-wide findings and caveats: Patients with ophthalmopathy were separated from those with stable hyperthyroidism by a 13 V-J model.

RNA transcripts were the template for amplifying TCR beta CDR3 regions. HTBI primers drove first-round RT-PCR of the TCR CDR3. TCRdb redid the calling of the multiplex PCR reads with MiXCR, one entry per CDR3 protein. Of some 570,000 distinct CDR3 sequences listed, about 15% are singletons. The cohort's ophthalmopathy patients, a group with duration under 3 months, had a Clinical Activity Score of at least 3 and a NOSPECS grade of at least 4. Exclusion of a patient resulted from uncontrolled infection, other autoimmune disease, pregnancy or lactation. This clonotype was counted at least ten times. Its antigen is unidentified. Sequenced material: blood. The origin of this receptor is a woman aged 18-29 years with Graves' ophthalmopathy.

The CDR3 DNA is TGTGCCAGCAGCTTAGATAGGGGGATTTACAATGAGCAGTTCTTC. Amino acid sequence: CASSLDRGIYNEQFF. The chain recombines TRBV7-2 with TRBJ2-1; the D gene is possibly TRBD1 (6 bases). The CDR3 consists of 15 residues. Trimming removed 1 base at V and 4 bases at J, with 11 bases between. The germline V gene encodes CDR1 SGHTA and CDR2 FQGNSA. The entire variable domain, with the rest obtained from reference TRBV7-2 and TRBJ2-1, is as follows: GAGVSQSPSNKVTEKGKDVELRCDPISGHTALYWYRQSLGQGLEFLIYFQGNSAPDKSGLPSDRFSAERTGGSVSTLTIQRTQQEDSAVYLCASSLDRGIYNEQFFGPGTRLTVL.